Listed below are T cell receptor beta chains from one sample, sequenced in a study of radiotherapy plus CTLA-4 blockade in lung cancer. Repertoires were generated with immunoSEQ multiplex PCR, while TCRdb's copy carries only in-frame clones and drops some. The repertoire consists of tens of thousands of clones, with approximately 82% occurring once and the leading ten covering roughly a quarter. The input for sequencing was peripheral blood, taken from a patient treated with radiotherapy plus ipilimumab. The receptors shown here come from a human donor with non-small cell lung cancer that progressed on radiotherapy plus ipilimumab. Both conserved end residues are part of each CDR3. D genes are given only for firm matches. For some rows the clone size is stated as once, few or many, or as a class when expanded; others skip it.

TRBV19	14	NA	TRBJ2-2	NA	TGTGCCAGTACTTCGTACGGAGGCACCGGGGAGCTGTTTTTT	CASTSYGGTGELFF
TRBV9	14	NA	TRBJ1-1	TRBD1	TGTGCCAGCAGCGGGACAGGCGGTGGCACTGAAGCTTTCTTT	CASSGTGGGTEAFF
TRBV10-1	13	NA	TRBJ1-2	NA	TGCGCCAGCAGTGAGGGGGGCTCCTATGGCTACACCTTC	CASSEGGSYGYTF
TRBV27	15	few	TRBJ1-1	TRBD1	TGTGCCAGCAGAGATTCAGGGGGGGGGTACACTGAAGCTTTCTTT	CASRDSGGGYTEAFF
TRBV9	16	NA	TRBJ1-4	TRBD1	TGTGCCAGCAGCGCGCAGACAGGGTTTAATAATGAAAAACTGTTTTTT	CASSAQTGFNNEKLFF
TRBV6-1	13	NA	TRBJ1-1	NA	TGTGCCAGCAGCTACGGGACGAACACTGAAGCTTTCTTT	CASSYGTNTEAFF
TRBV30	16	few	TRBJ2-1	TRBD2	TGTGCCTGGACTCTCGGGGGGAGGGGAGCTAACAATGAGCAGTTCTTC	CAWTLGGRGANNEQFF
TRBV11-2	12	NA	TRBJ2-3	NA	TGTGCCAGCAGCTTCCCTGGGGCTACGCAGTATTTT	CASSFPGATQYF
TRBV27	15	NA	TRBJ1-5	NA	TGTGCCAGCAGTTACGGGACCAATAGCAATCAGCCCCAGCATTTT	CASSYGTNSNQPQHF
TRBV18	17	NA	TRBJ1-1	NA	TGTGCCAGCTCACCCCAACAAATAACAGGAGGTGGCACTGAAGCTTTCTTT	CASSPQQITGGGTEAFF
TRBV9	15	NA	TRBJ1-4	NA	TGTGCCAGCAGCGGAGCCGGGACATTTAATGAAAAACTGTTTTTT	CASSGAGTFNEKLFF
TRBV2	13	NA	TRBJ2-1	NA	TGTGCCAGCAGTGAAGCTGGGTACAATGAGCAGTTCTTC	CASSEAGYNEQFF
TRBV4-1	16	many	TRBJ2-7	TRBD2	TGCGCCAGCAGCCAAGATCCTAGCGGGAGGGTGAACGAGCAGTACTTC	CASSQDPSGRVNEQYF
TRBV11-2	15	NA	TRBJ2-3	NA	TGTGCCAGCAGCTTAGGAGGGCGTCGCACAGATACGCAGTATTTT	CASSLGGRRTDTQYF
TRBV5-6	15	NA	TRBJ2-2	NA	TGTGCCAGCAGCTTGGCTGCGTTGGGCACCGGGGAGCTGTTTTTT	CASSLAALGTGELFF
TRBV9	15	NA	TRBJ1-1	NA	TGTGCCAGCAGCGCGGGGTGGGGGAGGAACACTGAAGCTTTCTTT	CASSAGWGRNTEAFF
TRBV7-3	20	NA	TRBJ2-2	TRBD2	TGTGCCAGCAGCTTAACGGGTGGACTAGCGGGAGGGCAGAACACCGGGGAGCTGTTTTTT	CASSLTGGLAGGQNTGELFF
TRBV10-2	16	NA	TRBJ1-2	NA	TGCGCCAGCAGTGATGTCGGCAGGGCCTCTAACTATGGCTACACCTTC	CASSDVGRASNYGYTF
TRBV11-2	13	NA	TRBJ1-1	NA	TGTGCCAGCAGCTTAGATGTAAGCAGGGGTGCTTTCTTT	CASSLDVSRGAFF
TRBV7-9	16	NA	TRBJ2-1	NA	TGTGCCAGCAACGAACTAGATACAGGGTTTGGGAATGAGCAGTTCTTC	CASNELDTGFGNEQFF
TRBV7-3	16	NA	TRBJ2-1	TRBD2	TGTGCCAGCAGCTCGTGGACTAGCGGGAGCGTAGATGAGCAGTTCTTC	CASSSWTSGSVDEQFF
TRBV5-1	16	NA	TRBJ2-2	TRBD2	TGCGCCAGCAGCGGAGGACTAGCGGTGAACACCGGGGAGCTGTTTTTT	CASSGGLAVNTGELFF
TRBV2	14	NA	TRBJ1-5	NA	TGTGCCAGCAGTGAGGCAGGAATCAATCAGCCCCAGCATTTT	CASSEAGINQPQHF
TRBV19	11	few	TRBJ2-7	NA	TGTGCCTCAGGAGGGGGCTCCGAGCAGTACTTC	CASGGGSEQYF
TRBV12-5	12	NA	TRBJ2-5	NA	TGTGCTAGTGGTGACAAACAAGAGACCCAGTACTTC	CASGDKQETQYF
TRBV27	15	once	TRBJ2-2	NA	TGTGCCAGCAGTTTCGTAGGGGGTCTTCACCGGGAGCTGTTTTTT	CASSFVGGLHRELFF
TRBV13	11	NA	TRBJ1-1	NA	TGTGCCAGCAGCTGGGGACAAGAAGCTTTCTTT	CASSWGQEAFF
TRBV7-8	11	NA	TRBJ2-7	NA	TGTGCCAGCAGCCCTCTGAACGAGCAGTACTTC	CASSPLNEQYF
TRBV30	16	NA	TRBJ2-3	TRBD2	TGTGCCTGGAGTGACGGGACTAGCGTAAGCACAGATACGCAGTATTTT	CAWSDGTSVSTDTQYF